A selection of T cell receptor beta chains follows, all from one sample in a study of T cell repertoires in cytomegalovirus infection. Each CDR3 protein gets one entry after TCRdb re-called the reads with MiXCR. The sample contains around 450,000 distinct CDR3 sequences, around 32% of which appear only once. Material: PBMCs. The receptors were gathered from a human donor in good health (CMV status not recorded). Some clones in this sample may be carry-over from other donors' samples. Both conserved end residues are part of each CDR3. A D gene is named only where the DNA matches it firmly. For some rows the clone size is stated as once, few or many, or as a class when expanded; others skip it.

size	V	J	D	DNA	CDR3
few	TRBV12-3/TRBV12-4	TRBJ2-7	-	TGTGCCAGCAGTTTACCAGGACAACTCCCCTACGAGCAGTACTTC	CASSLPGQLPYEQYF
few	TRBV7-2	TRBJ2-7	TRBD1	TGTGCCAGCAGCTCCTCCGGGACAGAAACCTACGAGCAGTACTTC	CASSSSGTETYEQYF
-	TRBV12-5	TRBJ2-2	-	TGTGCTACATCTACCGGGGCGGGCGGGGAGCTGTTTTTT	CATSTGAGGELFF
-	TRBV7-6	TRBJ2-1	-	TGTGCCATCAGCCCCCTAGAGAATGAGCATTTCTTC	CAISPLENEHFF
-	TRBV7-2	TRBJ2-7	-	TGTGCCAGCAGCTTATGGACCCCCTACGAGCAGTACTTC	CASSLWTPYEQYF
few	TRBV6-1	TRBJ2-2	-	TGTGCCAGCAGTGCAGGGAACCCCGGGGAGCTGTTTTTT	CASSAGNPGELFF
few	TRBV6-1	TRBJ2-7	TRBD2	TGTGCCAGCAGTAACGCTCGGGGGGAGTACTTC	CASSNARGEYF
few	TRBV6-6	TRBJ1-5	-	TGTGCCAGCAGTTACTCGAACAGGGAAGTAAGCAATCAGCCCCAGCATTTT	CASSYSNREVSNQPQHF
few	TRBV7-9	TRBJ2-1	-	TGTGCCAGCAGCGAACAGGGCGATGAGCAGTTCTTC	CASSEQGDEQFF
many	TRBV7-8	TRBJ1-4	-	TGTGCCAGCAGCTCTGGGGGGTCGTCTGAAAAACTGTTTTTT	CASSSGGSSEKLFF
few	TRBV12-3/TRBV12-4	TRBJ2-5	TRBD2	TGTGCCAGCAGTTCTCCGGGGGGTCGGGGGACCCAGTACTTC	CASSSPGGRGTQYF
-	TRBV4-1	TRBJ2-5	TRBD2	TGCGCCAGCAGCCATCTAGCGGGGAAGTACCAAGAGACCCAGTACTTC	CASSHLAGKYQETQYF
many	TRBV7-2	TRBJ2-5	-	TGTGCCAGCAGCTTAGAACCAGCGGAGACCCAGTACTTC	CASSLEPAETQYF
-	TRBV7-6	TRBJ2-2	-	TGTGCCAACACCCCCAGATACACCGGGGAGCTGTTTTTT	CANTPRYTGELFF
-	TRBV7-6	TRBJ2-7	-	TGTGCCAGCAGCTTAGGGGGGGCCCGGAACGAGCAGTACTTC	CASSLGGARNEQYF
-	TRBV20-1	TRBJ1-6	-	TGCAGTGTCCCCCCGGGCCCCGGTTCACCCCTCCACTTT	CSVPPGPGSPLHF
few	TRBV7-9	TRBJ2-7	-	TGTGCCAGCAGCCCTCTAATCGGTTCCGGCGAGCAGTACTTC	CASSPLIGSGEQYF
few	TRBV4-3	TRBJ2-7	TRBD2	TGCGCCAGCAGCCAGAGAGCGGGGGCCGACTACGAGCAGTACTTC	CASSQRAGADYEQYF
-	TRBV7-9	TRBJ2-1	-	TGTGCCAGCAGCTCAAGGCCAGGCTACTCCAATGAGCAGTTCTTC	CASSSRPGYSNEQFF
many	TRBV12-3/TRBV12-4	TRBJ2-3	TRBD2	TGTGCCAGCAGTGTGACTAGCGGGGGGGCCCGGGATACGCAGTATTTT	CASSVTSGGARDTQYF
many	TRBV5-4	TRBJ2-5	TRBD2	TGTGCCAGCAGCCCTAAGGCTGGCCCTAGCGGGGTTCCATACCAAGAGACCCAGTACTTC	CASSPKAGPSGVPYQETQYF